Each of the 8 T cell receptor beta chains below was sequenced from the same sample in a study of low-dose radiotherapy and immunotherapy resistance in tumors. Time point described: before trial treatment. TCR amplification involved about 20 PCR cycles with a constant-region primer and V-primer adapter. TCRdb re-called the reads through MiXCR, storing one row per CDR3 protein. Seen here are some 45,000 distinct CDR3 sequences, roughly 10% observed once, and the top ten hold approximately 6%. The input for sequencing was PBMCs, taken before treatment. These receptors came from a female donor with ovarian cancer.

This clonotype was recorded at least ten times. The chain is built from TRBV12-3 or TRBV12-4 and TRBJ2-2; no clear D gene. V shed 2 bases and J shed 1 base, with 8 bases lying between them. CDR3 length: 15 amino acids. The CDR3 nucleotides are TGTGCCAGCAGTTTACGGGCAGGGAACACCGGGGAGCTGTTTTTT. This sequence encodes CASSLRAGNTGELFF.

This clonotype has a count of ten or more. The V gene is TRBV12-5, the J gene TRBJ2-1; D unresolved. V dropped 2 bases and J dropped 6 bases, with 8 bases sitting between them. CDR3 length: 13 amino acids. Germline CDR1 is LGHNT and CDR2 is FRNRAP. The DNA for the CDR3 is TGTGCTAGTGGTTTGCTCCCATCCAATGAGCAGTTCTTC. Translated, it gives CASGLLPSNEQFF.

This clonotype came up many times. The chain joins TRBV4-2 to TRBJ2-1, with D maybe TRBD1 (5 bases). CDR1 is LGHNA, CDR2 YNFKEQ, per germline. The CDR3 is 14 residues long. Trimming shortened V by 1 base and J by 6 bases, and 10 bases separated the two germline ends. CDR3 sequence: CASSQVGRGNEQFF. CDR3 in DNA: TGTGCCAGCAGCCAAGTCGGTAGGGGCAATGAGCAGTTCTTC.

This clonotype was seen only a few times. Because the CDR3's place on the DNA is in doubt, the DNA is left out and the CDR3 is given as listed by TCRdb. This chain links TRBV6-8 with TRBJ2-2; TRBD2 is the table's D call and was not checked against the DNA. Both ends counted, the CDR3 spans 16 residues. Germline V gives CDR1 MNHGY, CDR2 SAAAGT. The CDR3 here is CASSYSAGGAGELFFF.

Many counts were recorded for this clonotype. The chain combines TRBV28 with TRBJ2-1; D is possibly TRBD2 (7 bases). Trimming stripped 0 bases from V and 5 bases from J, with 14 bases between. There are 16 residues in the CDR3. Germline CDR1 is MDHEN and CDR2 is SYDVKM. This CDR3 reads CASSLWGGRVNNEQFF. Written as DNA, the CDR3 is TGTGCCAGCAGTTTATGGGGGGGGCGCGTCAACAATGAGCAGTTCTTC.

This clonotype was counted ten times or more. CDR3 DNA sequence: TGTGCCTGGAGTAGGCCAGGACAGGGGGCCTACGAGCAGTACTTC. Residues: CAWSRPGQGAYEQYF. The chain has TRBV30 and TRBJ2-7; 10 bases are a match to TRBD1. J gave up 2 bases and V 2 bases, and 6 bases lay outside the gene matches. Germline V gene data show CDR1 as GTSNPN and CDR2 as SVGIG (reference sequence). This CDR3 is 15 amino acids long.

This clonotype was counted many times. This rearrangement joins TRBV3-1 to TRBJ1-6; D not resolved. CDR1 is LGHDT and CDR2 is YNNKEL in the germline V gene (reference sequence). The CDR3 runs to 15 residues. V lost 2 bases and J 6 bases, leaving 11 bases between the germline ends. CDR3 in amino acids: CASSQYPGSNSPLHF. As DNA, the CDR3 is TGTGCCAGCAGCCAATATCCGGGAAGTAATTCACCCCTCCACTTT.

In its sample, this clonotype was seen many times. The chain couples TRBV29-1 to TRBJ2-7, with D possibly being TRBD2 (7 bases). The CDR3 is made up of 13 amino acids. With 3 bases removed from V and 6 bases from J, the gap between germline ends came to 15 bases. CDR1 is SQVTM, CDR2 ANQGSEA, per germline. CDR3 region: CSVDRGAGSEQYF. In DNA, the CDR3 is TGCAGCGTTGATCGGGGGGCAGGGAGCGAGCAGTACTTC.